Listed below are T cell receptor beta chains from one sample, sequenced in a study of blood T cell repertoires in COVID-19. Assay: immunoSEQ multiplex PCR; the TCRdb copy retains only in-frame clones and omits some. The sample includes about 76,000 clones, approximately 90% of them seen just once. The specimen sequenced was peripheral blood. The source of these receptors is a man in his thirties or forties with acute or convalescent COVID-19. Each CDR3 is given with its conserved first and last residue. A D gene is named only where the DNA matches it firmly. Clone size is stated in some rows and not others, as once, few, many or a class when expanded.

DNA: TGTGCCAGCAGCCCGGGGACAGGGTGGTCCGGGGAGCTGTTTTTT
CDR3: CASSPGTGWSGELFF
D: TRBD1
size: .
V: TRBV7-8
J: TRBJ2-2

DNA: TGTGCCAGCAGTTTGAACAGGGTGGATTCACCCCTCCACTTT
CDR3: CASSLNRVDSPLHF
D: .
size: few
V: TRBV28
J: TRBJ1-6

DNA: TGCGCCAGCAGCCACATACTAGGGCAAGAGACCCAGTACTTC
CDR3: CASSHILGQETQYF
D: .
size: .
V: TRBV4-3
J: TRBJ2-5

DNA: TGTGCCAGCAGTTACTCCGGGACAGGCAATCAGCCCCAGCATTTT
CDR3: CASSYSGTGNQPQHF
D: TRBD1
size: .
V: TRBV6-5
J: TRBJ1-5

DNA: TGTGCCACCAGTGTGCAGGGAGGGACTGAAGCTTTCTTT
CDR3: CATSVQGGTEAFF
D: .
size: .
V: TRBV24-1
J: TRBJ1-1

DNA: TGTGCCAGCAGCCAAGAGGGGAGACGGAATGAGCAGTTCTTC
CDR3: CASSQEGRRNEQFF
D: .
size: .
V: TRBV4-2
J: TRBJ2-1

DNA: TGTGCCAGCAGCCACACAGGGGCGGACTACACCTTC
CDR3: CASSHTGADYTF
D: TRBD1
size: .
V: TRBV14
J: TRBJ1-2

DNA: TGTGCCAGCAGTGGTCTTGGGGCGGGAGGGCCCGGTGACATTCAGTACTTC
CDR3: CASSGLGAGGPGDIQYF
D: TRBD2
size: .
V: TRBV2
J: TRBJ2-4

DNA: TGTGCCAGTAGTATAGGGGGGGGCACAGATACGCAGTATTTT
CDR3: CASSIGGGTDTQYF
D: .
size: .
V: TRBV19
J: TRBJ2-3

DNA: TGTGCCAGGGGCCGAGGGCCCTACGAGCAGTACTTC
CDR3: CARGRGPYEQYF
D: .
size: .
V: TRBV6-7
J: TRBJ2-7

DNA: TGCAGCGTTGAGTGGCGGGACGAGCAGTTCTTC
CDR3: CSVEWRDEQFF
D: .
size: .
V: TRBV29-1
J: TRBJ2-1

DNA: TGTGCCAGCAGCCCTGGACAGGGTCGAAATACGCAGTATTTT
CDR3: CASSPGQGRNTQYF
D: TRBD1
size: .
V: TRBV7-9
J: TRBJ2-3

DNA: TGTGCCAGCAGTCTAGCGGGAACCTCCTACAATGAGCAGTTCTTC
CDR3: CASSLAGTSYNEQFF
D: TRBD2
size: once
V: TRBV6-5
J: TRBJ2-1

DNA: TGTGCCAGCAGCTTAAAGATAGCGGGAGGGCCAGGGAACACCGGGGAGCTGTTTTTT
CDR3: CASSLKIAGGPGNTGELFF
D: TRBD2
size: .
V: TRBV7-3
J: TRBJ2-2

DNA: TGTGCCAGCAGCGTGGCCCCCGGGGGGGGTGATCGGACCCAGTACTTC
CDR3: CASSVAPGGGDRTQYF
D: TRBD2
size: .
V: TRBV9
J: TRBJ2-5

DNA: TGCGCCAGCAGCGAAGCCCCCCTAGCGGGGTTAGGGGAGCTGTTTTTT
CDR3: CASSEAPLAGLGELFF
D: TRBD2
size: .
V: TRBV4-3
J: TRBJ2-2

DNA: TGTGCCAGCTTACAGGGAACTAATGAAAAACTGTTTTTT
CDR3: CASLQGTNEKLFF
D: .
size: .
V: TRBV21-1
J: TRBJ1-4

DNA: TGTGCCAGCAGTTACAATTCTGCGAGTCGGGTTCAGTACTTC
CDR3: CASSYNSASRVQYF
D: .
size: .
V: TRBV6-5
J: TRBJ2-4

DNA: TGTGCTAGTGGTTTTGGGAGGGGGTTGTTCTTC
CDR3: CASGFGRGLFF
D: .
size: .
V: TRBV12-5
J: TRBJ2-1

DNA: TGTGCCAGCAGTCCAGTCGGGACAGGGTCTGACTATGGCTACACCTTC
CDR3: CASSPVGTGSDYGYTF
D: TRBD1
size: .
V: TRBV28
J: TRBJ1-2

DNA: TGTGCCAGTAGCATCCAGGCAGGACAGCCCCAGCATTTT
CDR3: CASSIQAGQPQHF
D: .
size: .
V: TRBV19
J: TRBJ1-5

DNA: TGTGCCAGCAGCCCCTGGGGGGGGAACGGAAATGACATTCAGTACTTC
CDR3: CASSPWGGNGNDIQYF
D: TRBD2
size: .
V: TRBV9
J: TRBJ2-4

DNA: TGTGCCAGCAGAGCCCCCGGGACAGGGACCGGGGAGCTGTTTTTT
CDR3: CASRAPGTGTGELFF
D: TRBD1
size: once
V: TRBV28
J: TRBJ2-2

DNA: TGTGCCAGCAGCTCCGGGACAGCCAGAGATACGCAGTATTTT
CDR3: CASSSGTARDTQYF
D: TRBD1
size: .
V: TRBV5-4
J: TRBJ2-3

DNA: TGTGCCAGCAGCTCCCGGGACTACTACAATGAGCAGTTCTTC
CDR3: CASSSRDYYNEQFF
D: TRBD2
size: .
V: TRBV5-6
J: TRBJ2-1

DNA: TGTGCCAGCAGCCAAGGCCCCTTTAGCGGGAGACGATCCAATGAGCAGTTCTTC
CDR3: CASSQGPFSGRRSNEQFF
D: TRBD2
size: .
V: TRBV14
J: TRBJ2-1

DNA: TGCGCCAGCAGCCAAGAAGTCCCCCAGGGAATGAACACTGAAGCTTTCTTT
CDR3: CASSQEVPQGMNTEAFF
D: .
size: .
V: TRBV4-1
J: TRBJ1-1

DNA: TGTGCCAGCAATCTAGGACCGGGACAGGACACAGATACGCAGTATTTT
CDR3: CASNLGPGQDTDTQYF
D: TRBD1
size: .
V: TRBV7-9
J: TRBJ2-3

DNA: TGTGCCAGCAGTTCCCAGATCCCGGACAGGGGGCGTACTGAAGCTTTCTTT
CDR3: CASSSQIPDRGRTEAFF
D: TRBD1
size: .
V: TRBV28
J: TRBJ1-1

DNA: TGTGCCAGCAGCTCCAGCGGGAGGGGAGAGACCCAGTACTTC
CDR3: CASSSSGRGETQYF
D: TRBD2
size: .
V: TRBV7-3
J: TRBJ2-5

DNA: TGTGCCAGCAGTTTTGCGGGAGGGCCCTACAATGAGCAGTTCTTC
CDR3: CASSFAGGPYNEQFF
D: TRBD2
size: .
V: TRBV28
J: TRBJ2-1

DNA: TGTGCCAGCAGTTTATACACTGGGAAAGGGGGCGGGGAGGCTGAAAAACTGTTTTTT
CDR3: CASSLYTGKGGGEAEKLFF
D: TRBD1
size: .
V: TRBV28
J: TRBJ1-4

DNA: TGTGCCAGCAGCGTAGCGGGACTATTGGGCAATGAGCAGTTCTTC
CDR3: CASSVAGLLGNEQFF
D: TRBD2
size: .
V: TRBV9
J: TRBJ2-1

DNA: TGTGCCAGCAGCCTAAAATTGGACAGTCTCACTGAAGCTTTCTTT
CDR3: CASSLKLDSLTEAFF
D: .
size: once
V: TRBV7-8
J: TRBJ1-1

DNA: TGTGCCAGCAGCTTGGGGCTGTTCGAGCAGTTCTTC
CDR3: CASSLGLFEQFF
D: .
size: .
V: TRBV6-2/TRBV6-3
J: TRBJ2-1

DNA: TGTGCCAGCACCAGGGACAGGAATAACTATGGCTACACCTTC
CDR3: CASTRDRNNYGYTF
D: TRBD1
size: many
V: TRBV5-6
J: TRBJ1-2

DNA: TGTGCCAGCAGCTTCGGGGAAAGGACCAATCAGCCCCAGCATTTT
CDR3: CASSFGERTNQPQHF
D: .
size: .
V: TRBV7-9
J: TRBJ1-5

DNA: TGCGCCAGCAGTACTGGCGGGAGTTCCCACGAGCAGTACTTC
CDR3: CASSTGGSSHEQYF
D: TRBD2
size: once
V: TRBV10-1
J: TRBJ2-7

DNA: TGTGCCAGCAGCACCGTCGGGGATAACACTGAAGCTTTCTTT
CDR3: CASSTVGDNTEAFF
D: .
size: .
V: TRBV7-8
J: TRBJ1-1

DNA: TGTGCCAGCAGCCAAGGCCCCCGGCCAGGCTACGAGCAGTACTTC
CDR3: CASSQGPRPGYEQYF
D: .
size: .
V: TRBV3-1/TRBV3-2
J: TRBJ2-7

DNA: TGTGCCTGGAGCGCAAGCGACAGGGGAAATTCACCCCTCCACTTT
CDR3: CAWSASDRGNSPLHF
D: TRBD1
size: .
V: TRBV30
J: TRBJ1-6

DNA: TGTGCCAGCTCTCTACAGGGGGCCGGGCAGCCCCAGCATTTT
CDR3: CASSLQGAGQPQHF
D: TRBD1
size: .
V: TRBV18
J: TRBJ1-5

DNA: TGTGCCAGCTCGCCGACTAGCGGTCAAGAGACCCAGTACTTC
CDR3: CASSPTSGQETQYF
D: TRBD2
size: .
V: TRBV18
J: TRBJ2-5

DNA: TGTGCCAGCACTAGCGAGCAGGGAGGGGCAGATACGCAGTATTTT
CDR3: CASTSEQGGADTQYF
D: TRBD2
size: .
V: TRBV4-2
J: TRBJ2-3

DNA: TGTGCCAGCAGCCACGGGAGGACTAGCGGGAACTACAATGAGCAGTTCTTC
CDR3: CASSHGRTSGNYNEQFF
D: TRBD2
size: .
V: TRBV3-1/TRBV3-2
J: TRBJ2-1

DNA: TGTGCCAGCAGTCGACAGGGCGTGGGGTACAATGAGCAGTTCTTC
CDR3: CASSRQGVGYNEQFF
D: TRBD1
size: once
V: TRBV2
J: TRBJ2-1

DNA: TGTGCCAGCACCCCTAACTACGAGCAGTACTTC
CDR3: CASTPNYEQYF
D: .
size: large
V: TRBV2
J: TRBJ2-7

DNA: TGTGCCAGCAGCAACGGGATTCTCGGAAACTATGGCTACACCTTC
CDR3: CASSNGILGNYGYTF
D: .
size: .
V: TRBV7-9
J: TRBJ1-2

DNA: TGCGCCAGCAGTCAGGGTCAGAATACTGAAGCTTTCTTT
CDR3: CASSQGQNTEAFF
D: .
size: .
V: TRBV10-1
J: TRBJ1-1

DNA: TGTGCCAGTAGTATAGTAGCGGGAGATCGCTGGGATGAGCAGTTCTTC
CDR3: CASSIVAGDRWDEQFF
D: TRBD2
size: .
V: TRBV19
J: TRBJ2-1

DNA: TGTGCCAGCAGCCCTCCGGGACTAGAGAACACCGGGGAGCTGTTTTTT
CDR3: CASSPPGLENTGELFF
D: TRBD2
size: few
V: TRBV7-9
J: TRBJ2-2